This TCR beta chain derives from a study of monozygotic twins with inflammatory bowel disease. To note about this clonotype: Its antigen is still unknown.

Every TCR library drew on approximately 3.5 ug of total RNA. UMIs that included a 6-nucleotide sample barcode were added by template switching, which took place during cDNA synthesis. TCRdb reprocessed the 5' RACE reads and reports one entry per CDR3 protein, with no DNA. Its table lists approximately 330,000 distinct CDR3 sequences. Overall study results and limits: IBD patients, compared with healthy twins, shared fewer clonotypes with others (especially with disease activity). Repertoire likeness was no different across concordant and discordant twins, perhaps owing to restricted power.

This CDR3 contains 18 residues. Germline CDR1 MDHEN, CDR2 SYDVKM. This chain uses TRBV28 with TRBJ2-2; the TRBD2 assignment by TCRdb is unverifiable without DNA. The specimen sequenced was blood. This clonotype was obtained from a human donor with ulcerative colitis or Crohn's disease, or a healthy co-twin of an affected twin (not recorded which). The chain's CDR3 is CASSSNYRLAPNTGELFF.